These 17 T cell receptor beta chains were all obtained from the same sample, sequenced in a study of patients with pleural tuberculosis. TCRdb redid the calling of the reads with MiXCR, one entry per CDR3 protein. The sample has 45,000 to 55,000 distinct CDR3 sequences, less than 8% seen once; the top ten hold around 16%. All receptors come from a human donor with pleural tuberculosis.

Only a few counts were recorded for this clonotype. The chain carries TRBV3-1 and TRBJ2-6; 8 nucleotides match TRBD1. Trimming removed 5 bases from V and 0 bases from J; junction bases left unmatched: 0. This CDR3 contains 15 residues. CDR1 and CDR2 from the germline V gene are LGHDT and YNNKEL (reference sequence). CDR3 in amino acids: CASSGQGSGANVLTF. DNA for the CDR3: TGTGCCAGCAGCGGACAGGGCTCTGGGGCCAACGTCCTGACTTTC.

The sample holds many counts of this clonotype. The gene calls are TRBV11-1 and TRBJ2-5; TRBD2 might be the D (5 bases). The CDR3 covers 12 residues. The germline V and J ends were trimmed by 5 bases and 4 bases, with 8 bases remaining between them. The germline gives CDR1 SGHAT, CDR2 FQDESV (reference sequence). This CDR3 is CASSPGIETQYF. Here the CDR3 DNA reads TGTGCCAGCAGCCCCGGGATAGAGACCCAGTACTTC.

The table lists this clonotype with many counts. The CDR3, as DNA: TGTGCCAGCAGTGATTGGGCCGAAGAGACCCAGTACTTC. This codes for CASSDWAEETQYF. This sequence joins TRBV6-1 and TRBJ2-5, with D unresolved. This CDR3 has 13 residues. V was trimmed by 3 bases and J by 3 bases, leaving 8 bases between them. CDR1 is MNHNS, CDR2 SASEGT, per germline.

This clonotype occurred once. A much bigger clone sits one base away, suggesting this may be a read error. The V and J genes are TRBV12-3 or TRBV12-4 and TRBJ1-5, with a tentative D call TRBD1 (5 bases). CDR3 size: 14 residues. CDR3 nucleotide sequence: TGTGCCAGCAGTCCCGGGGGAACGAATCGGCCCCAGCATTTT. The encoded protein is CASSPGGTNRPQHF.

This clonotype was recorded at least ten times. The chain links TRBV27 to TRBJ1-1, with a possible D match to TRBD1 (6 bases). Per the germline V gene, CDR1 is MNHEY and CDR2 is SMNVEV (reference sequence). Trimming removed 6 bases at V and 1 base at J, with 9 bases between. The CDR3 loop spans 13 amino acids. The CDR3, as DNA: TGTGCCAGCAGCTCGACAGGGAACACTGAAGCTTTCTTT. Translating gives CASSSTGNTEAFF.

Worth noting for this clonotype: A much bigger clone sits one base away, suggesting this may be a read error. This chain links TRBV6-1 with TRBJ2-5; the D gene is possibly TRBD2 (5 bases). The CDR3 totals 14 residues. The germline V gene encodes CDR1 MNHNS and CDR2 SASEGT. The CDR3 loop reads CASRLGTSGETQCF. The CDR3 DNA reads as TGTGCCAGCAGGCTAGGAACCTCTGGGGAGACCCAGTGCTTC.

This clonotype was observed a handful of times. This chain connects TRBV29-1 to TRBJ2-5; 9 bases match TRBD1. Trimming removed 7 bases from V and 5 bases from J; junction bases left unmatched: 11. This CDR3 has 14 amino acids. Germline-derived CDR1 and CDR2 are SQVTM and ANQGSEA. The CDR3 region has the DNA TGCAGCGCCGGGGGACAGGGTAGAGGGGAGACCCAGTACTTC. This codes for CSAGGQGRGETQYF.

This clonotype has just a few counts. The CDR3 coding sequence is TGTGCCAGCAGCCCCACCCGGACTAGCACAGATACGCAGTATTTT. It specifies CASSPTRTSTDTQYF. The J gene is TRBJ2-3, the V gene TRBV3-1, with D possibly TRBD2 on 5 matching bases. The germline gives CDR1 LGHDT, CDR2 YNNKEL (reference sequence). Trimming pared 4 bases from V and 0 bases from J, leaving 11 bases between. This CDR3 has 15 residues.

This clonotype was seen ten or more times. In DNA form, the CDR3 reads TGTGCCAGCAGTTCCTCCCCGGCTTCAGGATTCAATCAGCCCCAGCATTTT. Its translation is CASSSSPASGFNQPQHF. The chain uses TRBV6-5 and TRBJ1-5; no reliable D call. Germline assignment: CDR1 MNHEY and CDR2 SVGAGI. There are 17 residues in the CDR3. Trimming pared 4 bases from V and 3 bases from J, leaving 19 bases between.

This clonotype was counted at least ten times. This chain uses TRBV20-1 with TRBJ2-7; D perhaps matches TRBD2 (6 bases). The V and J ends lost 0 bases and 7 bases respectively, with 13 bases between them. Germline-derived CDR1 and CDR2 are DFQATT and SNEGSKA (reference sequence). The CDR3 totals 13 residues. CDR3: CSAREFTAGEQYV. The CDR3 DNA is TGCAGTGCTAGAGAATTTACTGCGGGGGAGCAGTACGTC.

In its sample, this clonotype was seen many times. The rearrangement uses TRBV19 and TRBJ2-1; TRBD1 matches at 7 bases. Trimming cost V 9 bases and J 7 bases; bases outside gene matches: 15. Looked up from germline, CDR1 is LNHDA and CDR2 is SQIVND (reference sequence). The CDR3 has 15 amino acids. CDR3 bases: TGTGCCAGCACCGAGGGACAGAGCTTTAAAAATGAGCAGTTCTTC. Residues: CASTEGQSFKNEQFF.

This clonotype was seen many times. The V call is TRBV6-2 or TRBV6-3, the J call TRBJ2-7; 7 nucleotides match TRBD2. The germline V gene has CDR1 MNHEY and CDR2 SVGEGT. The CDR3 sequence is 15 residues long. After removal of 2 bases from V and 3 bases from J, the junction contained 7 bases not matched to a gene. CDR3 protein: CASSYDGTMIYEQYF. CDR3 nucleotide sequence: TGTGCCAGCAGTTACGATGGGACTATGATCTACGAGCAGTACTTC.

In this sample, this clonotype is medium-sized (0.01 to 0.1%). The V and J genes are TRBV20-1 and TRBJ2-6; the match to TRBD1 covers 8 bases. Unmatched junction bases numbered 6, after V lost 5 bases and J lost 0 bases. The CDR3 covers 16 residues. From germline, CDR1 is DFQATT and CDR2 SNEGSKA (reference sequence). CDR3 sequence reads: CSAPRQGNSGANVLTF. The CDR3 coding sequence is TGCAGTGCTCCTCGACAGGGGAACTCTGGGGCCAACGTCCTGACTTTC.

This clonotype was detected many times. The rearrangement uses TRBV28 and TRBJ2-7, with D uncertain. The CDR3 covers 10 residues. The germline V gene has CDR1 MDHEN and CDR2 SYDVKM. Trimming shortened V by 1 base and J by 5 bases, and 0 bases separated the two germline ends. CDR3 loop: CASSLYEQYF. The CDR3 nucleotides are TGTGCCAGCAGTTTATACGAGCAGTACTTC.

This clonotype was observed at least ten times. V usage is TRBV11-2 and J usage is TRBJ2-3, with 12 bases aligning to TRBD2. V shed 0 bases and J 3 bases; nucleotides not matched to a gene: 1. The CDR3 is 16 amino acids. Germline values: CDR1 SGHAT, CDR2 FQNNGV. CDR3 residues: CASSLETSGRTDTQYF. CDR3 DNA sequence: TGTGCCAGCAGCTTAGAGACTAGCGGGAGAACAGATACGCAGTATTTT.

V usage is TRBV30 and J usage is TRBJ2-1, with D unclear. V lost 2 bases, J lost 0 bases, and 2 bases lay in between. The CDR3 is 12 amino acids. CDR1 is GTSNPN, CDR2 SVGIG, per germline (reference sequence). The CDR3 DNA is TGTGCCTGGAGTAGCTCCTACAATGAGCAGTTCTTC. It specifies CAWSSSYNEQFF. The full variable domain, with the rest looked up from reference TRBV30 and TRBJ2-1, is SQTIHQWPATLVQPVGSPLSLECTVEGTSNPNLYWYRQAAGRGLQLLFYSVGIGQISSEVPQNLSASRPQDRQFILSSKKLLLSDSGFYLCAWSSSYNEQFFGPGTRLTVL.

This clonotype was seen many times. The chain employs TRBV11-1 and TRBJ1-3; D remains unclear. Germline CDR1 and CDR2: SGHAT and FQDESV (reference sequence). The CDR3 has 13 residues. Trimming removed 5 bases from V and 2 bases from J, with 7 bases in between. The CDR3, as DNA: TGTGCCAGCAGCCGGGCCACTGGAAACACCATATATTTT. Protein sequence: CASSRATGNTIYF.